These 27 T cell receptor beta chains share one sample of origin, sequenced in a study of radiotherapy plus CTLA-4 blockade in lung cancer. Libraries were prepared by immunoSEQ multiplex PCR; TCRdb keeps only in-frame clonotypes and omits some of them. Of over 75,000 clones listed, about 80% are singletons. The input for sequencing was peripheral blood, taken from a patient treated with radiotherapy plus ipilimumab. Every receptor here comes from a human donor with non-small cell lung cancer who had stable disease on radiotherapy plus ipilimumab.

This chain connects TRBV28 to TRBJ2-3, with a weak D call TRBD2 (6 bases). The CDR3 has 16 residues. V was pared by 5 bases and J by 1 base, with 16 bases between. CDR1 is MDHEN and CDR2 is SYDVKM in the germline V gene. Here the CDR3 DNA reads TGTGCCAGCAGTGACCTCAGAGGAGGGGGCACAGATACGCAGTATTTT. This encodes CASSDLRGGGTDTQYF.

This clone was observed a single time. CDR3 in DNA: TGTGCCAGCAGCCCCGACAGGGTTTCTAGCACTGAAGCTTTCTTT. Its protein product is CASSPDRVSSTEAFF. The chain joins TRBV2 to TRBJ1-1; the match to TRBD1 covers 7 bases. There are 15 residues in the CDR3. With V trimmed by 6 bases and J by 4 bases, 11 bases remained unmatched. The germline V gene has CDR1 SNHLY and CDR2 FYNNEI.

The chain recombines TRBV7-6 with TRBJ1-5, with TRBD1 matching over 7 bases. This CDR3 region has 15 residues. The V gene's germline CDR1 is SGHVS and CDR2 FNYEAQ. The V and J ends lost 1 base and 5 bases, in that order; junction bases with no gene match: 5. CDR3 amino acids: CASSLEQGPHQPQHF. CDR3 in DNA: TGTGCCAGCAGCTTAGAACAGGGGCCGCATCAGCCCCAGCATTTT.

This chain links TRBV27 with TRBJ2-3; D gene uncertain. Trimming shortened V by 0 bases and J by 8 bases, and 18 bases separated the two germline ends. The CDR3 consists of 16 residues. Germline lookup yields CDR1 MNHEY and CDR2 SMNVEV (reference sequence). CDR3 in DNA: TGTGCCAGCAGTTTATCGGGCGACTCGACTTTGGGTACGCAGTATTTT. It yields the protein CASSLSGDSTLGTQYF.

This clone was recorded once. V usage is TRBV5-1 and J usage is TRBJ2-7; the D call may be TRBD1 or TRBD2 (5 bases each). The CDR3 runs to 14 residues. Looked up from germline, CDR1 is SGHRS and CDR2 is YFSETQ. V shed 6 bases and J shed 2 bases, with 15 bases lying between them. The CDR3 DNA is TGCGCCAGCAAGTCGGGGCAGGGACCCTACGAGCAGTACTTC. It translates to CASKSGQGPYEQYF.

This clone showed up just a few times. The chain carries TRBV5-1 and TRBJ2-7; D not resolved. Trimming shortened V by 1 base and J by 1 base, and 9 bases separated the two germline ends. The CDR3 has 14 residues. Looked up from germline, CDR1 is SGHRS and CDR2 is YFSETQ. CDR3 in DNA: TGCGCCAGCAGCTTGTCAGTCCCTTCCTACGAGCAGTACTTC. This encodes CASSLSVPSYEQYF.

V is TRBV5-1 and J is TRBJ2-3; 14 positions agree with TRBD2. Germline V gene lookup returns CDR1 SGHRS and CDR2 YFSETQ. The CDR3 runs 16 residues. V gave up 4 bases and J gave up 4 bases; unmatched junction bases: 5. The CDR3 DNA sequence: TGCGCCAGCAGCCCGGGACTAGCGGGAGTGGCAGATACGCAGTATTTT. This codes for CASSPGLAGVADTQYF.

This CDR3 reads CASSQDLVGEQFF. Written as DNA, the CDR3 is TGTGCCAGCAGCCAAGACCTTGTAGGTGAGCAGTTCTTC. The V call is TRBV14, the J call TRBJ2-1; D is unclear. The germline gives CDR1 SGHDN, CDR2 FVKESK. V lost 0 bases to trimming and J lost 9 bases, with 9 bases between them. The CDR3 extends over 13 amino acids.

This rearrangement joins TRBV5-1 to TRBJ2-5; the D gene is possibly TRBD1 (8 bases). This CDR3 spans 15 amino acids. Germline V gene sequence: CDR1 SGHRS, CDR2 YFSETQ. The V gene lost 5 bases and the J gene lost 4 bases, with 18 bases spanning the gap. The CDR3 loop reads CASSPGQGGGETQYF. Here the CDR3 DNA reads TGCGCCAGCAGTCCCGGACAGGGAGGGGGAGAGACCCAGTACTTC. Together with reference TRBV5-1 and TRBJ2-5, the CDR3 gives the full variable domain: KAGVTQTPRYLIKTRGQQVTLSCSPISGHRSVSWYQQTPGQGLQFLFEYFSETQRNKGNFPGRFSGRQFSNSRSEMNVSTLELGDSALYLCASSPGQGGGETQYFGPGTRLLVL.

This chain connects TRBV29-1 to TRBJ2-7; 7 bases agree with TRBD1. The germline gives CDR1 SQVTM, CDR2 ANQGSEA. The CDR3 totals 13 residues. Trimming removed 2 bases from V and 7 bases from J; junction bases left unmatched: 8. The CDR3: CSVEPRETGEQYF. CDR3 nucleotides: TGCAGCGTTGAACCCCGAGAGACAGGGGAGCAGTACTTC.

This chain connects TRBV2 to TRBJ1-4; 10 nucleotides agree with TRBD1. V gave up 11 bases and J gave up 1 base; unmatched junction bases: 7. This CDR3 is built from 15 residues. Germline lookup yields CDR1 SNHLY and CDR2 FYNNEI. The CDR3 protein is CAGRDRGLTNEKLFF. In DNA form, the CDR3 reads TGTGCCGGCCGGGACAGGGGCTTAACTAATGAAAAACTGTTTTTT. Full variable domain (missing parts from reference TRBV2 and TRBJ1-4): EPEVTQTPSHQVTQMGQEVILRCVPISNHLYFYWYRQILGQKVEFLVSFYNNEISEKSEIFDDQFSVERPDGSNFTLKIRSTKLEDSAMYFCAGRDRGLTNEKLFFGSGTQLSVL.

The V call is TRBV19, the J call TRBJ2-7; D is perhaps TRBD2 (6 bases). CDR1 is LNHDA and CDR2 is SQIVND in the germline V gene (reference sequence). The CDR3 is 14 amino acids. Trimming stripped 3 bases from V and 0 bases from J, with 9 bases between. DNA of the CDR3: TGTGCCAGTAGTATCCCCGGGAGCTCCTACGAGCAGTACTTC. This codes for CASSIPGSSYEQYF. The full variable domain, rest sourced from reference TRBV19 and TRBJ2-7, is DGGITQSPKYLFRKEGQNVTLSCEQNLNHDAMYWYRQDPGQGLRLIYYSQIVNDFQKGDIAEGYSVSREKKESFPLTVTSAQKNPTAFYLCASSIPGSSYEQYFGPGTRLTVT.

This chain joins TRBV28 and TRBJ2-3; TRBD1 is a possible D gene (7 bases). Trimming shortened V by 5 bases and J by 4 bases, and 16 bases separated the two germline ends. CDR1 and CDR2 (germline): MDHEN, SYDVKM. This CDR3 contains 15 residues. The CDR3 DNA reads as TGTGCCAGCAGTCCCCCTGGAGGGGGCGCAGATACGCAGTATTTT. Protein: CASSPPGGGADTQYF.

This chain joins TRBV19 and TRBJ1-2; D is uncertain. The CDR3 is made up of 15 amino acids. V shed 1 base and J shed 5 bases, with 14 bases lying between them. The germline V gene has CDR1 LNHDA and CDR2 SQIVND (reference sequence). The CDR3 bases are TGTGCCAGTAGTATAGCCTCAGGACGGGAGTATGGCTACACCTTC. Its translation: CASSIASGREYGYTF.

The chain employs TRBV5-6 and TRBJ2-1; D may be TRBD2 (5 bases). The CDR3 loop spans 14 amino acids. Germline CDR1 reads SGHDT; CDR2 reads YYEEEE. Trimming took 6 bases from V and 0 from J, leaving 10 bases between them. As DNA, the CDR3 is TGTGCCAGCACCCCCGGACTCTCCTACAATGAGCAGTTCTTC. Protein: CASTPGLSYNEQFF.

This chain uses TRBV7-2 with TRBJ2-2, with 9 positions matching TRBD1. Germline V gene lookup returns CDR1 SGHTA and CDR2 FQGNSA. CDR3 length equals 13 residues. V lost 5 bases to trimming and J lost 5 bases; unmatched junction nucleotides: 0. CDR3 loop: CASSGQGTGELFF. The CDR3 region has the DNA TGTGCCAGCAGCGGACAGGGGACCGGGGAGCTGTTTTTT.

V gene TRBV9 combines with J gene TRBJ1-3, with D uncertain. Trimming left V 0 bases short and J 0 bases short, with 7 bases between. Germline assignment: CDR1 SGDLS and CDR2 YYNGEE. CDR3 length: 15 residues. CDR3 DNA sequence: TGTGCCAGCAGCGTAGGGCGGCACTCTGGAAACACCATATATTTT. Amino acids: CASSVGRHSGNTIYF.

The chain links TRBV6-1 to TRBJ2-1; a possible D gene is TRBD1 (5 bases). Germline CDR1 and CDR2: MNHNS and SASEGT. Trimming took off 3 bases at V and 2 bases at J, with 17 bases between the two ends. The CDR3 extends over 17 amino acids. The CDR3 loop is CASSDLSYRLAYNEQFF. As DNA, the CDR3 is TGTGCCAGCAGTGATTTATCATACAGGCTGGCCTACAATGAGCAGTTCTTC.

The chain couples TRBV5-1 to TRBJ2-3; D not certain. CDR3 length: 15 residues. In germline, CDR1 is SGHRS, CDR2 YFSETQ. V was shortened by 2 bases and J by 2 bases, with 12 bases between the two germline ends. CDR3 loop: CASSFLASPTDTQYF. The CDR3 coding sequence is TGCGCCAGCAGCTTTCTGGCCTCTCCCACAGATACGCAGTATTTT.

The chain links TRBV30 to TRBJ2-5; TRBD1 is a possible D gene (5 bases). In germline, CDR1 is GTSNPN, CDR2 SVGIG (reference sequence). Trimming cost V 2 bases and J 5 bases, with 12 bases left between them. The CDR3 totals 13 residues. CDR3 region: CAWSQRHRETQYF. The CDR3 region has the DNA TGTGCCTGGAGTCAACGACACAGGGAGACCCAGTACTTC.

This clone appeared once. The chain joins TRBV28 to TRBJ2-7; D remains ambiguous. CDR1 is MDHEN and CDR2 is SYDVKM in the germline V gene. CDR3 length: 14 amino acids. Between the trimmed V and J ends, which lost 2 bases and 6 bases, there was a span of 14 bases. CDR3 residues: CASSLPHNPFEQYF. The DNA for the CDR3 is TGTGCCAGCAGTTTACCCCACAACCCCTTCGAGCAGTACTTC.

The CDR3 loop reads CATSRRAGGRAQYF. The CDR3 coding sequence is TGTGCCACCAGCAGAAGAGCGGGGGGTCGGGCCCAGTACTTC. The rearrangement joins TRBV15 to TRBJ2-5, with 9 bases identical to TRBD2. There are 14 residues in the CDR3. J was trimmed by 9 bases and V by 2 bases; bases with no gene match: 7. Per germline, CDR1 LNHNV and CDR2 YYDKDF (reference sequence).

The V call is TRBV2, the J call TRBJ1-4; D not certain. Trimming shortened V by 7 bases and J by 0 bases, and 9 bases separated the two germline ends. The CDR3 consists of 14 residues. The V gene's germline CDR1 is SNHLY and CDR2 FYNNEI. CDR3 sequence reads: CASNLQATNEKLFF. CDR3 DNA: TGTGCCAGCAACCTACAAGCAACTAATGAAAAACTGTTTTTT.

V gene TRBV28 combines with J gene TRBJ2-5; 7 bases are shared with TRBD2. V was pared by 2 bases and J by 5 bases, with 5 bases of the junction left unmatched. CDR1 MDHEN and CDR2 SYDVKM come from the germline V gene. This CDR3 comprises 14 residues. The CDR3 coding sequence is TGTGCCAGCAGTTTAACGGGGACTATTGAGACCCAGTACTTC. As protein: CASSLTGTIETQYF.

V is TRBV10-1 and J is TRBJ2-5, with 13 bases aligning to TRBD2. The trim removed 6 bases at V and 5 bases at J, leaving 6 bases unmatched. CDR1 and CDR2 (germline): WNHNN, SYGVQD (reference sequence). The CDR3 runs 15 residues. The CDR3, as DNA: TGCGCCAGCAGACTAGCGGGGGGGCAGCGGGAGACCCAGTACTTC. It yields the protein CASRLAGGQRETQYF.

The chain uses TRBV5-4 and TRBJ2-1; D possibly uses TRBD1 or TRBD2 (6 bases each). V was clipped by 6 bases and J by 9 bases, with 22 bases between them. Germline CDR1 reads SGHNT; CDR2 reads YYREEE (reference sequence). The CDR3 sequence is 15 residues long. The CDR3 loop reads CASNRGFRDNSEQFF. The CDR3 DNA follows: TGTGCCAGCAACCGGGGGTTCCGGGACAATAGTGAGCAGTTCTTC.

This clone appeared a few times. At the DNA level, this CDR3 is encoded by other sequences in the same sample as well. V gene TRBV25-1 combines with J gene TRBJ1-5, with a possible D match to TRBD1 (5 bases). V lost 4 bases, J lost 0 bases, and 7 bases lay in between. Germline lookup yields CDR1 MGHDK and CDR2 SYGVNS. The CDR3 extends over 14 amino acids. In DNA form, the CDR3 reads TGTGCCAGCAGTGTAACAGGTAGCAATCAGCCCCAGCATTTT. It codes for CASSVTGSNQPQHF.